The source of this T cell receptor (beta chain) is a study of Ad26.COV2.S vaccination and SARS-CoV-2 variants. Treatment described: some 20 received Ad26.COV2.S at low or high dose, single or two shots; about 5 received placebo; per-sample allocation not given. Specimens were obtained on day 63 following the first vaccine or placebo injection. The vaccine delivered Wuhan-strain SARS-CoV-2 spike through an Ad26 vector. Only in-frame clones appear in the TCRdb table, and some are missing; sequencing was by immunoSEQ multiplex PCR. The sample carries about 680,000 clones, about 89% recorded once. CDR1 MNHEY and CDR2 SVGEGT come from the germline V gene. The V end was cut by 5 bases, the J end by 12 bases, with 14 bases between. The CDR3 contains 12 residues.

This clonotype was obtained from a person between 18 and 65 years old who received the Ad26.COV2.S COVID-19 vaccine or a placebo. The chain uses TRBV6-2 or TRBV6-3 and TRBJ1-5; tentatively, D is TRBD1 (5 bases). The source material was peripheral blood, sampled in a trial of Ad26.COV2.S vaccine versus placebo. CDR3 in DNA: TGTGCCAGCAGTCAAGGGGTGGGTTTCCAGCATTTT. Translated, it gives CASSQGVGFQHF.